This T cell receptor beta chain was identified in a study of T cells in Graves' hyperthyroidism and ophthalmopathy. Background on the study: Specimen type is peripheral blood, collected at initial diagnosis prior to any treatment.

For this clonotype: Antigen specificity is unknown.

Findings and limits, study-wide: The model forecast ophthalmopathy, anticipating it by a median approximately 7 months before onset.

It was RNA transcripts that yielded the amplified TCR beta CDR3 regions. With the HTBI primer set, the TCR CDR3 went through a first round of RT-PCR. TCRdb analysed the multiplex PCR reads with MiXCR anew, one entry per CDR3 protein. The table has roughly 800,000 distinct CDR3 sequences, more than 30% seen once. V was cut by 7 bases and J by 11 bases, with 17 bases left in between. The CDR3 spans 12 residues. The germline V gene has CDR1 MNHEY and CDR2 SVGAGI. The origin of this receptor is a man aged 18 to 29 with Graves' hyperthyroidism. V usage is TRBV6-5 and J usage is TRBJ1-1; the D gene is possibly TRBD1 (6 bases). Sequencing was carried out using blood. This CDR3 is CASTPRGRGAFF. The CDR3 DNA sequence: TGTGCCAGCACCCCTAGGGGCAGGGGTGCTTTCTTT.